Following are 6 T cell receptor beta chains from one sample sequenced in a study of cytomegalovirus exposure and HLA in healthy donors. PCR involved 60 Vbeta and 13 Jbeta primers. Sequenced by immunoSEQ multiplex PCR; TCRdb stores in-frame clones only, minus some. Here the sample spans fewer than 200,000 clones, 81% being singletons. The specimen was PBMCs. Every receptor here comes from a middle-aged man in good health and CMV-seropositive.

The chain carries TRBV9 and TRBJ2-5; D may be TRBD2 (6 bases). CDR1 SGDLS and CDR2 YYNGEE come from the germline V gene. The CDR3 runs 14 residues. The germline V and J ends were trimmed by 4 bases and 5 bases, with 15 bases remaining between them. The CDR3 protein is CASSPVQGGETQYF. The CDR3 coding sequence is TGTGCCAGCAGCCCTGTGCAGGGAGGCGAGACCCAGTACTTC.

CDR3 sequence reads: CASSLRAGGAYNEQFF. Here the CDR3 DNA reads TGTGCCAGCAGCTTAAGGGCGGGAGGCGCCTACAATGAGCAGTTCTTC. The gene calls are TRBV11-2 and TRBJ2-1, with TRBD2 matching over 8 bases. This CDR3 region has 16 residues. Germline V CDR1 and CDR2: SGHAT, FQNNGV. V shed 2 bases and J 2 bases; nucleotides not matched to a gene: 5.

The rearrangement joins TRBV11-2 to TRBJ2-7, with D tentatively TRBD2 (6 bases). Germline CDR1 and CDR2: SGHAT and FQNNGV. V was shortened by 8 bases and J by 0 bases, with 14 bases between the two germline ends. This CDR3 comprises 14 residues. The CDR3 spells CASGGLTRSYEQYF. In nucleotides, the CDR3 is TGTGCCAGCGGGGGGTTGACCCGCTCCTACGAGCAGTACTTC.

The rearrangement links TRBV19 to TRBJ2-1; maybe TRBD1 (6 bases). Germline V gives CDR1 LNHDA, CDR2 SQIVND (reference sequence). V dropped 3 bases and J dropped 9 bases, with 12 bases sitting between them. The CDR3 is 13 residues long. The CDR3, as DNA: TGTGCCAGTAGTATCTCGTGGGGGCGTGAGCAGTTCTTC. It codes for CASSISWGREQFF.

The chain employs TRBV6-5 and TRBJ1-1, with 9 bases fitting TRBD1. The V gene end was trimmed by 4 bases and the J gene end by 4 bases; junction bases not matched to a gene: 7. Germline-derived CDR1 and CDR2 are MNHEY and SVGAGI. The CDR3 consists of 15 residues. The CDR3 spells CASSSHRGLGTEAFF. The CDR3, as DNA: TGTGCCAGCAGTTCCCACAGGGGGCTGGGCACTGAAGCTTTCTTT.

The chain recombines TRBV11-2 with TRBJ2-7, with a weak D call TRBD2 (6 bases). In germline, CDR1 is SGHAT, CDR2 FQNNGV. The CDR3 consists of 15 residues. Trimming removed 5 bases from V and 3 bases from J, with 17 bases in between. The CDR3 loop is CASSPPGRDHYEQYF. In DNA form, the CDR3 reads TGTGCCAGCAGCCCCCCGGGGCGGGACCACTACGAGCAGTACTTC.